Here is one TCR beta chain with its context. The data were taken from a study of blood T cell repertoires in COVID-19. Study information: The United States, Italy and Spain were the sources of the acute and convalescent COVID-19 samples. T cells, B-cell-depleted T cells, or PBMCs supplied cDNA or gDNA.

Authors' data handling: For nucleated cells, counts were estimated from reference gene primer amplification. Generated by immunoSEQ multiplex PCR, the TCRdb table keeps only in-frame clones and is missing some. That table gives V, J and clone size, and the DNA gave D and trimming. Of about 370,000 clones listed, 89% are singletons. V lost 5 bases to trimming and J lost 4 bases, with 11 bases between them. This CDR3 is 13 amino acids long. The germline CDR1 and CDR2 sequences are GTSNPN and SVGIG (reference sequence). This chain connects TRBV30 to TRBJ2-2; D perhaps matches TRBD1 (6 bases). Material: PBMCs or T cells enriched from blood (not recorded which). The origin of this receptor is a woman under 40 who had recovered from COVID-19. CDR3 bases: TGTGCCTGGTCCGGGACACTCACCGGGGAGCTGTTTTTT. Its translation: CAWSGTLTGELFF.